The 3 T cell receptor beta chains below all came from one sample that was sequenced in a study of blood T cells in healthy people across ages. Sample-barcoded 5' priming and a J-beta primer mix drove a second PCR of about 7 to 11 cycles. TCRdb re-called the 5' RACE reads through MiXCR, storing one row per CDR3 protein. The sample has some 780,000 distinct CDR3 sequences, more than 50% seen once. Sequencing input: blood. These receptors were taken from a man aged 40-49 years in good health.

This clonotype was observed a handful of times. The chain combines TRBV15 with TRBJ2-1; either TRBD1 or TRBD2 may supply D (6 bases each). The CDR3 covers 16 residues. V dropped 3 bases and J dropped 6 bases, with 18 bases sitting between them. The V gene's germline CDR1 is LNHNV and CDR2 YYDKDF (reference sequence). The CDR3 here is CATSSLGEEGGNEQFF. The CDR3 coding sequence is TGTGCCACCAGCAGCCTCGGGGAGGAGGGGGGCAATGAGCAGTTCTTC. Using reference TRBV15 and TRBJ2-1 for the parts outside the CDR3, the full variable domain is DAMVIQNPRYQVTQFGKPVTLSCSQTLNHNVMYWYQQKSSQAPKLLFHYYDKDFNNEADTPDNFQSRRPNTSFCFLDIRSPGLGDTAMYLCATSSLGEEGGNEQFFGPGTRLTVL.

The chain combines TRBV21-1 with TRBJ1-1; the listed D gene, TRBD1, was not tested against the DNA. TRBV21-1 is recorded as a pseudogene. The CDR3 has 15 residues. This CDR3 is CASSTMTGGNTEAFF. CDR3 sequence (DNA): TGTGCCAGCAGCACCATGACAGGGGGGAACACTGAAGCTTTCTTT.

This clonotype came up a few times. The chain employs TRBV29-1 and TRBJ1-2, with a possible D match to TRBD1 (6 bases). CDR3 length: 14 amino acids. Germline V gives CDR1 SQVTM, CDR2 ANQGSEA. V lost 6 bases and J lost 5, with 19 bases in between. The CDR3 sequence is CSVPRDTNRYGYTF. In nucleotides, the CDR3 is TGCAGCGTCCCCCGGGACACTAATAGATATGGCTACACCTTC.